This paragraph covers one T cell receptor beta chain sequence. Its antigen is not identified. This sample is part of a study of T cell clonotyping in hematopoietic cell transplantation. Time point defined: recipient sample about 28 days before transplant, after cytoreduction. Sequenced by immunoSEQ multiplex PCR; TCRdb stores in-frame clones only, minus some. The repertoire consists of about 36,000 clones, with 85% to 95% occurring once and the leading ten covering around 1.6%. Study-wide findings and caveats: After transplant, recipient diversity fell while pathologically expanded clonotypes grew through day 180. At the given depth, recipient repertoires were over 95% de novo clonotypes.

CDR1 is GTSNPN and CDR2 is SVGIG in the germline V gene (reference sequence). The CDR3 totals 13 residues. V lost 3 bases and J lost 1, with 7 bases in between. This clonotype was sampled from a man aged 35-49 years with chronic myeloid leukemia. Some clones in this sample may be carry-over from other donors' samples. The V call is TRBV30, the J call TRBJ1-3, with D perhaps TRBD1 (5 bases). This specimen was peripheral blood mononuclear cells, taken before stem cell transplant. This CDR3 reads CAWSSGSGNTIYF. In DNA form, the CDR3 reads TGTGCCTGGAGCTCAGGGTCTGGAAACACCATATATTTT.